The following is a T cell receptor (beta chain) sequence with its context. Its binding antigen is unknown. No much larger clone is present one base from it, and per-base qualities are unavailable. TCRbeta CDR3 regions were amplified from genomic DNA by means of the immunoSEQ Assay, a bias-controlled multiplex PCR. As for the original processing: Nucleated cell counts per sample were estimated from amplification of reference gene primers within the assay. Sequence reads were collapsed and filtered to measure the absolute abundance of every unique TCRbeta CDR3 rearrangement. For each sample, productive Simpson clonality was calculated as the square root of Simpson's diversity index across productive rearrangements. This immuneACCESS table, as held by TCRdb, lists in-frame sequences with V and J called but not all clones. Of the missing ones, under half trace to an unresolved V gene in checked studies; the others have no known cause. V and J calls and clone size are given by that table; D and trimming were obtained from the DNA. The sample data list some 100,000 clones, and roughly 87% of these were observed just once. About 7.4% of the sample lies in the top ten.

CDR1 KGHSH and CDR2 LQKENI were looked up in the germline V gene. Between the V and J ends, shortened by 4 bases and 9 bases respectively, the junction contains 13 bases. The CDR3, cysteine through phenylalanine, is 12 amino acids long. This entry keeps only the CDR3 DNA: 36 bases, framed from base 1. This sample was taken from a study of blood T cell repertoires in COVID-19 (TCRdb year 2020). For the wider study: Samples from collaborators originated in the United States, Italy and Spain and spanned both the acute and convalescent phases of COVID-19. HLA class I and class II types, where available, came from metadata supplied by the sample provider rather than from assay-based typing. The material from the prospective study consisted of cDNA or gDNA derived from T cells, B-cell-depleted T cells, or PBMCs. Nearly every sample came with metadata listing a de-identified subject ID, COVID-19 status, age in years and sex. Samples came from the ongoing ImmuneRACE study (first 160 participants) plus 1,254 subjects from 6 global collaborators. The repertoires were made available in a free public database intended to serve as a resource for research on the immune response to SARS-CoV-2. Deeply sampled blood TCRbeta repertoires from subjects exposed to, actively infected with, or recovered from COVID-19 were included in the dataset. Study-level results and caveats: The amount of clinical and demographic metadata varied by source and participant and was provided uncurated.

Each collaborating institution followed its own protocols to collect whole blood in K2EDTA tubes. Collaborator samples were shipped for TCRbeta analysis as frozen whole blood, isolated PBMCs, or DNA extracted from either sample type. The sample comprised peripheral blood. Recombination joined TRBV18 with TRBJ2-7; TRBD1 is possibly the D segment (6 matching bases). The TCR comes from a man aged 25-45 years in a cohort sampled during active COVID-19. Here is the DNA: TGTGCCAGCTCACGGAACAGGGAGACGCAGTACTTC. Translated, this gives CASSRNRETQYF.